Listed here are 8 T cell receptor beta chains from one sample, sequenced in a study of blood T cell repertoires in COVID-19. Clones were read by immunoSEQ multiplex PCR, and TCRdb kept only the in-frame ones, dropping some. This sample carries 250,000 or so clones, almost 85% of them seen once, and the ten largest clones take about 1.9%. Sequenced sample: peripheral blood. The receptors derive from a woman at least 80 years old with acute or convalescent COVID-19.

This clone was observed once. CDR3 sequence reads: CASSRQGFSTDTQYF. Written as DNA, the CDR3 is TGTGCCAGCAGCCGACAGGGGTTTAGCACAGATACGCAGTATTTT. The gene calls are TRBV6-5 and TRBJ2-3, with 8 nucleotides matching TRBD1. In germline, CDR1 is MNHEY, CDR2 SVGAGI. The CDR3 length is 15 residues. J gave up 0 bases and V 6 bases, and 5 bases lay outside the gene matches.

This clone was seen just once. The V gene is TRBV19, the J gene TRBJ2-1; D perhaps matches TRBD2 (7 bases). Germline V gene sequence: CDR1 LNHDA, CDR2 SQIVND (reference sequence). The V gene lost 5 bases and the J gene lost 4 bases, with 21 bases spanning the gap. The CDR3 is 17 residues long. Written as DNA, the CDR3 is TGTGCCAGTAGTCCATCGACAGGCCCGGGGGGTTACAATGAGCAGTTCTTC. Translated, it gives CASSPSTGPGGYNEQFF. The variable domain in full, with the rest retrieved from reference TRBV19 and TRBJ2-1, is DGGITQSPKYLFRKEGQNVTLSCEQNLNHDAMYWYRQDPGQGLRLIYYSQIVNDFQKGDIAEGYSVSREKKESFPLTVTSAQKNPTAFYLCASSPSTGPGGYNEQFFGPGTRLTVL.

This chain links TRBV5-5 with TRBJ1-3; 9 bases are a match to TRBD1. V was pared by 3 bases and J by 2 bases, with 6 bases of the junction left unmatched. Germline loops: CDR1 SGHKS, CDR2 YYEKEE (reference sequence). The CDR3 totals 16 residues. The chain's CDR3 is CASSSDRGIAGNTIYF. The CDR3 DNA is TGTGCCAGCAGCTCAGACAGGGGGATTGCTGGAAACACCATATATTTT.

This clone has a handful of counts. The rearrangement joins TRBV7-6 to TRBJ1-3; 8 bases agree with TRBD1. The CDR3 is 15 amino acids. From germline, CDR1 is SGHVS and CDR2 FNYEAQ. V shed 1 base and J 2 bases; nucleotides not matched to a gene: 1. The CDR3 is CASSLEDRAGNTIYF. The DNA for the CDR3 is TGTGCCAGCAGCTTAGAGGACAGGGCTGGAAACACCATATATTTT. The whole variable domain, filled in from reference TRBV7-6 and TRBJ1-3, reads GAGVSQSPRYKVTKRGQDVALRCDPISGHVSLYWYRQALGQGPEFLTYFNYEAQQDKSGLPNDRFSAERPEGSISTLTIQRTEQRDSAMYRCASSLEDRAGNTIYFGEGSWLTVV.

The CDR3 coding sequence is TGTGCCAGCAGCTCACGGGGAGGGACTAGCGGTTTCAATGAGCAGTTCTTC. Protein: CASSSRGGTSGFNEQFF. This chain links TRBV7-3 with TRBJ2-1; 11 nucleotides line up with TRBD2. This CDR3 has 17 amino acids. Trimming took 4 bases from V and 6 from J; bases not matched to a gene: 11. Germline-derived CDR1 and CDR2 are SGHTA and FQGTGA.

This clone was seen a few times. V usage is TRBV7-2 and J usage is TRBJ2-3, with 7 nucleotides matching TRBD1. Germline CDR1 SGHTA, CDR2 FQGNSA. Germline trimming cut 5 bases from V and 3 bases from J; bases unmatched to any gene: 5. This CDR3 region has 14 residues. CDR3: CASSLTGLTDTQYF. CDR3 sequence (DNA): TGTGCCAGCAGCCTGACAGGGTTAACAGATACGCAGTATTTT.

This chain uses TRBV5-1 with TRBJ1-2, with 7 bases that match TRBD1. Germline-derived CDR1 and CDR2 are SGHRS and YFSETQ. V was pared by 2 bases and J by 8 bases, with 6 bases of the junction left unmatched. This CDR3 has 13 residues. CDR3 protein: CASSFERGLGYTF. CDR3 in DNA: TGCGCCAGCAGCTTCGAGAGGGGGCTCGGCTACACCTTC.

The CDR3: CSASSSGRTYEQYF. The CDR3 bases are TGCAGTGCTAGTTCTAGCGGGAGGACCTACGAGCAGTACTTC. This rearrangement joins TRBV20-1 to TRBJ2-7; TRBD2 aligns across 11 bases. The CDR3 has 14 amino acids. Trimming at V came to 3 bases and at J to 2 bases, leaving 3 bases not matched to a gene. Germline CDR1 and CDR2: DFQATT and SNEGSKA (reference sequence).